Sequencing of this T cell receptor beta chain was carried out in a study of T and B cells in COVID-19 patients. Study-level information: Of approximately 21 active-infection patients, more than nine were critically ill with mechanical ventilation or extracorporeal membrane oxygenation. General study points: Clonality of TRB repertoires was high in active COVID-19; recovery brought above-healthy diversity and richness.

TRB was amplified from about 260-540 ng of blood genomic DNA. Germline V gene lookup returns CDR1 SGHDN and CDR2 FVKESK. CDR3 length: 18 amino acids. V was pared by 0 bases and J by 6 bases, with 14 bases of the junction left unmatched. The sample holds many counts of this clonotype. Its target is unknown. Multiplex PCR with BIOMED2 TRB-A/B primer pools amplified TRB rearrangements. TCRdb re-called the multiplex PCR reads with MiXCR, one entry per CDR3 protein. The repertoire consists of 5,000 or so distinct CDR3 sequences, with 15% to 20% occurring once and the leading ten covering roughly 6.3%. The sequence derives from a human donor who had recovered from COVID-19. V gene TRBV14 combines with J gene TRBJ2-3, with 8 bases lining up with TRBD1. Specimen: blood. In DNA, the CDR3 is TGTGCCAGCAGCCAAGAAGGTCTCGGGGCAGGGGGCATGGATACGCAGTATTTT. Amino acid sequence: CASSQEGLGAGGMDTQYF. Filled out from reference TRBV14 and TRBJ2-3, the complete variable domain reads EAGVTQFPSHSVIEKGQTVTLRCDPISGHDNLYWYRRVMGKEIKFLLHFVKESKQDESGMPNNRFLAERTGGTYSTLKVQPAELEDSGVYFCASSQEGLGAGGMDTQYFGPGTRLTVL.